The T cell receptor (beta chain) under discussion was sequenced for a study of blood T cell repertoires in COVID-19. Across the study: Samples taken during acute and convalescent COVID-19 were collected in the United States, Italy and Spain.

Clones were read by immunoSEQ multiplex PCR, and TCRdb kept only the in-frame ones, dropping some. The data show tens of thousands of clones, with about 80% seen just once and over 15% held by the top ten. This sequence originates from a woman at least 80 years old with acute or convalescent COVID-19. The sequenced material came from peripheral blood.

CDR3 protein: CASSSRFEQGSEQYF. The CDR3 coding sequence is TGTGCCAGCAGTTCCCGGTTCGAGCAGGGGTCCGAGCAGTACTTC. The chain couples TRBV27 to TRBJ2-7; D might be TRBD1 (6 bases). The ends were cut back, 4 bases at V and 6 bases at J, with 19 bases in the middle. CDR1 and CDR2 from the germline V gene are MNHEY and SMNVEV (reference sequence). CDR3 size: 15 residues.